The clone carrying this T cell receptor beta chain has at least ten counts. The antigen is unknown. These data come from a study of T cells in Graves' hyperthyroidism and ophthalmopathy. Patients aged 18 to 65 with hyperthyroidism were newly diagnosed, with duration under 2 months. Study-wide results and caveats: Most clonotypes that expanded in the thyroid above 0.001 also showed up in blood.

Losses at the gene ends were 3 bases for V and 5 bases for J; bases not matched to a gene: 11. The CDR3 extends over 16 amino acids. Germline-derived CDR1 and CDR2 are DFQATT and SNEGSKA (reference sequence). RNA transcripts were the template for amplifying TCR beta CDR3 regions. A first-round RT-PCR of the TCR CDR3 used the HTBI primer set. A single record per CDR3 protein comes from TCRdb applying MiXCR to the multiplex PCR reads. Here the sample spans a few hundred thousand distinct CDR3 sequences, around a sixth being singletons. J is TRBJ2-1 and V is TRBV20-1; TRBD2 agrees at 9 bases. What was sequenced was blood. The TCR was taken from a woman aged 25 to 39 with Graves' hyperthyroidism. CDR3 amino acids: CSARRLAAEQNNEQFF. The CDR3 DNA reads TGCAGTGCTAGGAGACTAGCGGCCGAACAAAACAATGAGCAGTTCTTC.